Shown below are 14 T cell receptor beta chains from a single sample sequenced in a study of cytomegalovirus exposure and HLA in healthy donors. PCR involved 60 Vbeta and 13 Jbeta primers. Some clones are missing from TCRdb's copy, which holds only in-frame ones; the method was immunoSEQ multiplex PCR. The table shows roughly 120,000 clones, with 60% to 85% occurring only once. Sequenced material: PBMCs. The receptors stem from a human donor in good health.

This chain connects TRBV5-5 to TRBJ2-7; D may be TRBD2 (5 bases). The CDR3 loop spans 14 amino acids. With 4 bases removed from V and 4 bases from J, the gap between germline ends came to 15 bases. The germline gives CDR1 SGHKS, CDR2 YYEKEE (reference sequence). The CDR3 DNA reads as TGTGCCAGCAGCCGGGGAGTCTTGCTTTACGAGCAGTACTTC. Translation gives CASSRGVLLYEQYF.

This chain connects TRBV4-2 to TRBJ1-6, with a possible D match to TRBD1 (6 bases). This CDR3 comprises 15 residues. V gave up 5 bases and J gave up 8 bases, with 16 bases separating them. Germline V gives CDR1 LGHNA, CDR2 YNFKEQ. The CDR3 here is CASSSSGGWDSPLHF. CDR3 nucleotide sequence: TGTGCCAGCAGCTCCTCGGGGGGCTGGGATTCACCCCTCCACTTT.

This sequence joins TRBV10-3 and TRBJ1-5, with D possibly TRBD1 on 5 matching bases. The V end lost 8 bases, the J end lost 1 base, and 9 bases lay between the germline ends. This CDR3 is built from 13 residues. Germline V lookup: CDR1 ENHRY, CDR2 SYGVKD. CDR3 sequence (DNA): TGTGCCATCGGGGCGACGAGCAATCAGCCCCAGCATTTT. Translated, it gives CAIGATSNQPQHF.

The rearrangement uses TRBV2 and TRBJ1-1, with TRBD1 as a possible D gene (6 bases). The CDR3 is 13 amino acids. Trimming pared 4 bases from V and 3 bases from J, leaving 9 bases between. The germline gives CDR1 SNHLY, CDR2 FYNNEI. In DNA, the CDR3 is TGTGCCAGCAGTGTAGAGGGGGACACTGAAGCTTTCTTT. Amino acid sequence: CASSVEGDTEAFF.

The rearrangement joins TRBV27 to TRBJ1-1; no firm D call. The CDR3 sequence is 16 residues long. Per the germline V gene, CDR1 is MNHEY and CDR2 is SMNVEV (reference sequence). The V end was cut by 6 bases, the J end by 1 base, with 18 bases between. CDR3 sequence: CASSPGMGMWNTEAFF. The CDR3 DNA follows: TGTGCCAGCAGCCCGGGGATGGGAATGTGGAACACTGAAGCTTTCTTT.

This clone was recorded only once. J is TRBJ2-5 and V is TRBV13; 10 bases fit TRBD1. This CDR3 comprises 16 residues. Germline V lookup: CDR1 PRHDT, CDR2 FYEKMQ (reference sequence). Losses at the gene ends were 2 bases for V and 5 bases for J; bases not matched to a gene: 8. CDR3 residues: CASSLWGGQGIETQYF. CDR3 in DNA: TGTGCCAGCAGCTTATGGGGGGGACAGGGGATCGAGACCCAGTACTTC.

The chain couples TRBV7-9 to TRBJ1-5, with D perhaps TRBD1 (6 bases). Germline CDR1 SEHNR, CDR2 FQNEAQ (reference sequence). The V end lost 5 bases, the J end lost 0 bases, and 23 bases lay between the germline ends. The CDR3 runs 19 residues. Here the CDR3 DNA reads TGTGCCAGCAGCCTAGTTTCAGGGACACCCCTCGATAGCAATCAGCCCCAGCATTTT. Its translation: CASSLVSGTPLDSNQPQHF. Looking up the rest from reference TRBV7-9 and TRBJ1-5 gives the full variable domain: DTGVSQNPRHKITKRGQNVTFRCDPISEHNRLYWYRQTLGQGPEFLTYFQNEAQLEKSRLLSDRFSAERPKGSFSTLEIQRTEQGDSAMYLCASSLVSGTPLDSNQPQHFGDGTRLSIL.

The rearrangement links TRBV4-1 to TRBJ1-2, with D maybe TRBD1 (5 bases). The CDR3 spans 15 residues. CDR1 and CDR2 (germline): MGHRA, YSYEKL. The V end was cut by 0 bases, the J end by 1 base, with 9 bases between. The CDR3 DNA reads TGCGCCAGCAGCCAAGAAGATAGGGGTAACTATGGCTACACCTTC. Residues: CASSQEDRGNYGYTF.

Only one count was recorded for this clone. This chain uses TRBV7-9 with TRBJ2-7; the D gene is possibly TRBD2 (7 bases). V dropped 3 bases and J dropped 6 bases, with 15 bases sitting between them. CDR3 length equals 14 residues. Per germline, CDR1 SEHNR and CDR2 FQNEAQ (reference sequence). The CDR3 reads CASSLGQPGGEQYF. The CDR3 DNA is TGTGCCAGCAGCTTGGGACAACCGGGAGGCGAGCAGTACTTC.

This clone was counted between two and nine times. V is TRBV4-1 and J is TRBJ1-3; D not resolved. Trimming cost V 5 bases and J 7 bases, with 18 bases left between them. The germline gives CDR1 MGHRA, CDR2 YSYEKL. This CDR3 has 15 amino acids. CDR3 protein: CASSKDGPGGNTIYF. DNA of the CDR3: TGCGCCAGCAGCAAGGACGGACCGGGAGGGAACACCATATATTTT.

The chain joins TRBV18 to TRBJ1-4, with D maybe TRBD1 (6 bases). Trimming cost V 1 base and J 8 bases, with 17 bases left between them. The CDR3 is made up of 16 amino acids. Germline V gene sequence: CDR1 KGHSH, CDR2 LQKENI. This CDR3 reads CASSPRLQTGWEKLFF. CDR3 DNA sequence: TGTGCCAGCTCACCACGATTACAGACAGGATGGGAAAAACTGTTTTTT.

The chain recombines TRBV5-1 with TRBJ1-1, with TRBD1 matching 10 bases. CDR1 and CDR2 from the germline V gene are SGHRS and YFSETQ. Germline trimming cut 5 bases from V and 10 bases from J; bases unmatched to any gene: 14. This CDR3 has 15 amino acids. CDR3 protein: CASSPQPGQGSLAFF. Here the CDR3 DNA reads TGCGCCAGCAGTCCACAACCGGGACAGGGGTCGTTAGCTTTCTTT.

The chain links TRBV6-1 to TRBJ1-2, with 8 bases aligning to TRBD1. V dropped 6 bases and J dropped 0; count of bases not matched to a gene: 3. CDR3 length: 14 residues. CDR1 and CDR2 (germline): MNHNS, SASEGT. The CDR3, as DNA: TGTGCCAGCAGAACGGACAGGGCTAACTATGGCTACACCTTC. Translating gives CASRTDRANYGYTF.

V is TRBV6-1 and J is TRBJ2-7; 7 bases are a match to TRBD1. The CDR3 spans 14 residues. The V and J ends lost 6 bases and 0 bases, in that order; junction bases with no gene match: 5. Germline loops: CDR1 MNHNS, CDR2 SASEGT. The CDR3 DNA follows: TGTGCCAGCAGAATCTGGACAGGCTCCTACGAGCAGTACTTC. It is translated as CASRIWTGSYEQYF.